This T cell receptor (beta chain) was sequenced for a study of control samples from healthy donors and cancer patients (dated by TCRdb to 2020 to 2021). V is pared back by 5 bases and J by 3 bases, with 13 bases lying between the germline termini. Based on the germline V gene, the CDR1 and CDR2 sequences are SGHAT and FQNNGV. Counted from cysteine to phenylalanine, this CDR3 has 14 amino acids. Only the CDR3 DNA is retained, 42 bases long and in frame from the first base. The library was generated by the immunoSEQ multiplex PCR assay. As stored in TCRdb, this immuneACCESS dataset retains in-frame rearrangements with V and J assigned. A fraction of the clones does not appear; measured against another copy, unresolved V genes explain less than half of the discrepancy, and the remainder lacks a known reason. The sample table holds about 160,000 clones, of which 85% to 90% were seen once. Around 13% of the sample is in the top ten clones.

With respect to this clone: No cognate antigen has been identified for it. The sample holds no much larger clone one base away, and base qualities are not on file.

The V and J segments used are TRBV11-2 and TRBJ1-1; no D gene is confidently identified. Specimen: blood. The sequence derives from a man in his thirties or forties in good health. The CDR3 protein: CASSPSRAHTEAFF. The sequenced DNA is TGTGCCAGCAGCCCGTCGAGGGCACACACTGAAGCTTTCTTT. The full variable domain, with segments outside the CDR3 supplied by the reference TRBV11-2 and TRBJ1-1 proteins, appears as EAGVAQSPRYKIIEKRQSVAFWCNPISGHATLYWYQQILGQGPKLLIQFQNNGVVDDSQLPKDRFSAERLKGVDSTLKIQPAKLEDSAVYLCASSPSRAHTEAFFGQGTRLTVV.